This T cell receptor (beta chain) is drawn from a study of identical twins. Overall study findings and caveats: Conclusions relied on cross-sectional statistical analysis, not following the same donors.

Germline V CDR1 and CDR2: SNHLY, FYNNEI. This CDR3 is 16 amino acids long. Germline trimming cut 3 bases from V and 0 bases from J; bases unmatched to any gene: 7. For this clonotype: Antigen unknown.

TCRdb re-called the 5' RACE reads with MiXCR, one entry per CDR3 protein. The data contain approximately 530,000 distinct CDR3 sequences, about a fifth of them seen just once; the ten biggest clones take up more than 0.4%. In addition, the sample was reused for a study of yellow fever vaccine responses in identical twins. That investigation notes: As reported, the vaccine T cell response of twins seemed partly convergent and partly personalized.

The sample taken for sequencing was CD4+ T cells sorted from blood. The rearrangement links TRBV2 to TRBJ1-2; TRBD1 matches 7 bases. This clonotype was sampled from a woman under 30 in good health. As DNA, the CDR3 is TGTGCCAGCAGTGAGAGACAGGGACCCTCTAACTATGGCTACACCTTC. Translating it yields CASSERQGPSNYGYTF. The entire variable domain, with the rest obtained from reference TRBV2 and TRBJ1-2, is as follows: EPEVTQTPSHQVTQMGQEVILRCVPISNHLYFYWYRQILGQKVEFLVSFYNNEISEKSEIFDDQFSVERPDGSNFTLKIRSTKLEDSAMYFCASSERQGPSNYGYTFGSGTRLTVV.